Listed below are T cell receptor beta chains from one sample, sequenced in a study of cytomegalovirus exposure and HLA in healthy donors. TCRdb keeps only in-frame clones here, not all; method: immunoSEQ multiplex PCR. Seen here are 150,000 to 200,000 clones, more than 70% observed once, and the top ten hold over 1.2%. The source material was PBMCs. Receptors originate from a girl aged 5 to 17 in good health and CMV-seronegative. Both conserved end residues are part of each CDR3. The D gene is left open where the match is weak. Clone size is stated in some rows and not others, as once, few, many or a class when expanded.

j_call | d_call | clone_size | v_call | cdr3_nt | cdr3_aa
TRBJ1-1 | NA | NA | TRBV13 | TGTGCCAGCAGCTTAGCTAGGCAGGGCGGTTGGACTGAAGCTTTCTTT | CASSLARQGGWTEAFF
TRBJ1-4 | TRBD1 | NA | TRBV9 | TGTGCCAGCAGCGTCTCTGGGGACAGGGTGGAAAAACTGTTTTTT | CASSVSGDRVEKLFF
TRBJ2-7 | NA | NA | TRBV13 | TGTGCCAGCAGCCAGGGAGGTTCCTACGAGCAGTACTTC | CASSQGGSYEQYF
TRBJ2-1 | NA | NA | TRBV7-8 | TGTGCCAGCAGCTCTTCTGGCAGGGCCGGTGAGCAGTTCTTC | CASSSSGRAGEQFF
TRBJ1-1 | NA | NA | TRBV2 | TGTGCCAGCAGCGGGCGCTACCGGACAGAAGCTTTCTTT | CASSGRYRTEAFF
TRBJ2-2 | TRBD2 | NA | TRBV7-3 | TGTGCCAGCAGTCAACTAGCGGGGGGGAACACTGGGGAGCTGTTTTTT | CASSQLAGGNTGELFF
TRBJ1-1 | NA | NA | TRBV5-6 | TGTGCCAGCAGCTTGATACGGGGGGGGCAAACTGAAGCTTTCTTT | CASSLIRGGQTEAFF
TRBJ2-5 | NA | NA | TRBV7-7 | TGTGCCAGCAGCTCCGACTGGGAAGAGACCCAGTACTTC | CASSSDWEETQYF
TRBJ2-7 | NA | NA | TRBV30 | TGTGCCTGGAGTGTAAGTGGAGCCCCCTACGAGCAGTACTTC | CAWSVSGAPYEQYF
TRBJ1-3 | NA | few | TRBV30 | TGTGCCTGGAGCCTTACAGGCCCCTCTGGAAACACCATATATTTT | CAWSLTGPSGNTIYF
TRBJ1-4 | TRBD1 | NA | TRBV2 | TGTGCCACCCAGGGGGCAACTAATGAAAAACTGTTTTTT | CATQGATNEKLFF
TRBJ1-1 | NA | NA | TRBV9 | TGTGCCAGCAGCGTAGGACAGATGAACACTGAAGCTTTCTTT | CASSVGQMNTEAFF
TRBJ1-6 | TRBD1 | NA | TRBV6-1 | TGTGCCAGCACCCGGGACAGGGTGGGTTCACCCCTCCACTTT | CASTRDRVGSPLHF
TRBJ2-5 | TRBD2 | NA | TRBV6-5 | TGTGCCAGCAGGAGACCTAGCGGGGAGACCCAGTACTTC | CASRRPSGETQYF
TRBJ2-5 | TRBD2 | few | TRBV7-2 | TGTGCCAGCAGCTTAGTCGGGACTAGCGGGGGAGAGACCCAGTACTTC | CASSLVGTSGGETQYF
TRBJ2-3 | TRBD2 | NA | TRBV15 | TGTGCCACCAGCAGGAGCGGGGGGACAGATACGCAGTATTTT | CATSRSGGTDTQYF
TRBJ1-2 | NA | NA | TRBV6-5 | TGTGCCAGCAGTTACCGGGGGGCAGGCTACACCTTC | CASSYRGAGYTF
TRBJ1-6 | TRBD1 | NA | TRBV5-6 | TGTGCCAGCAGCTTAGGACAGGGGGGTACACCCCTCCACTTT | CASSLGQGGTPLHF
TRBJ2-3 | TRBD1 | NA | TRBV12-5 | TGTGCTAGTGGCTCCGATGTTACTCCCGGCAGGGGGCATAGCACAGATACGCAGTATTTT | CASGSDVTPGRGHSTDTQYF
TRBJ2-2 | NA | NA | TRBV6-5 | TGTGCCAGCTTTAGGAACACCGGGGAGCTGTTTTTT | CASFRNTGELFF
TRBJ1-1 | NA | NA | TRBV7-9 | TGTGCCAGCCAAGAGGGGGTTGGTGGAGCTTTCTTT | CASQEGVGGAFF
TRBJ1-5 | NA | NA | TRBV2 | TGTGCCAGCAACGAGGGAATCCATCAGCCCCAGCATTTT | CASNEGIHQPQHF
TRBJ2-1 | TRBD2 | NA | TRBV4-1 | TGCGCCAGCAGCCAAGATCTCCCGGTGGGGCGGGGGGGTGTTTATGAGCAGTTCTTC | CASSQDLPVGRGGVYEQFF
TRBJ2-6 | NA | NA | TRBV13 | TGTGCCAGCAGCTTAGACGGGGGCTCTGGGGCCAACGTCCTGACTTTC | CASSLDGGSGANVLTF
TRBJ2-3 | NA | NA | TRBV18 | TGTGCCAGCTCACCACCGTCAGGGTTTGGGACAGATACGCAGTATTTT | CASSPPSGFGTDTQYF
TRBJ1-2 | TRBD1 | NA | TRBV23-1 | TGCGCCAGGGCCGGGACAGTGATACCCTACACCTTC | CARAGTVIPYTF
TRBJ1-4 | TRBD1 | NA | TRBV7-2 | TGTGCCAGCAGCGCAACAGGGGATGTGAAAGAAAAACTGTTTTTT | CASSATGDVKEKLFF
TRBJ1-2 | TRBD1 | NA | TRBV2 | TGTGCCAGCAGTGAGCCAGTAGGGGGCCGGTATGGCTACACCTTC | CASSEPVGGRYGYTF
TRBJ2-5 | TRBD2 | NA | TRBV9 | TGTGCCAGCAGCGCCCGAAGAGGAACTAGCGGACTCCAAGAGACCCAGTACTTC | CASSARRGTSGLQETQYF
TRBJ1-6 | TRBD1 | few | TRBV7-8 | TGTGCCAGCAGTTCCTCAGGGGGAACTAATTCACCCCTCCACTTT | CASSSSGGTNSPLHF
TRBJ2-3 | NA | NA | TRBV5-1 | TGCGCCAGCAGCTTGGCGGCAGGGGTCACAGATACGCAGTATTTT | CASSLAAGVTDTQYF
TRBJ2-1 | NA | NA | TRBV5-4 | TGTGCCAGCAGGACACCGTCCCAGTTCTTC | CASRTPSQFF
TRBJ2-4 | TRBD2 | NA | TRBV10-2 | TGCGCCAGCACCGGGGGGGAAAACATTCAGTACTTC | CASTGGENIQYF
TRBJ1-1 | TRBD1 | NA | TRBV5-8 | TGTGCCAGCAGCTCACCCTACAGGGGAGCAGCTTTCTTT | CASSSPYRGAAFF
TRBJ2-3 | TRBD2 | few | TRBV4-1 | TGCGCCAGCAGCCAAGTGGCTAGCGGGGGGACAGATACGCAGTATTTT | CASSQVASGGTDTQYF
TRBJ1-2 | TRBD1 | NA | TRBV6-1 | TGTGCCAGCCCTGGGGTAACAGGGGGCGGCTACACCTTC | CASPGVTGGGYTF
TRBJ1-1 | NA | NA | TRBV5-1 | TGCGCCAGCAGCCCCGGGAGGGCGGAGAGCACTGAAGCTTTCTTT | CASSPGRAESTEAFF
TRBJ1-4 | NA | NA | TRBV7-9 | TGTGCCAGCAGCCACCAGCAGGGGCGTGAAAAACTGTTTTTT | CASSHQQGREKLFF
TRBJ2-5 | NA | NA | TRBV12-5 | TGTGCTAGTGGTGCCGGCTTGGGGGCAGGGGGGCAGACCCAGTACTTC | CASGAGLGAGGQTQYF
TRBJ2-5 | NA | NA | TRBV2 | TGTGCCAGCAGAGGCCCTACTCAGGACGGGATAGAGACCCAGTACTTC | CASRGPTQDGIETQYF